The source of this T cell receptor (beta chain) is a study of post-analysis software for immune sequencing data. Findings and caveats of the study: In patients, TRBV5-6, TRBV5-1 and TRBV20-1 belonged to four or five TRBV segments found more frequently than in controls. Strong co-clustering by F measure was evident for samples that had been prepared in the same batch.

The CDR3 consists of 15 residues. V lost 5 bases, J lost 9 bases, and 21 bases lay in between. Germline V gene lookup returns CDR1 SGHAT and CDR2 FQNNGV. As for this clonotype: Its antigen is still unknown.

Unique molecular identifiers had been added to the TCR beta cDNA libraries. MiXCR, run by TCRdb on the PCR reads, gives a single entry per CDR3 protein. Of around 440,000 distinct CDR3 sequences in the sample, roughly 46% are singletons; the top ten hold 12%. The sequenced sample consisted of blood. The J gene is TRBJ2-3, the V gene TRBV11-2, with a possible D match to TRBD1 (6 bases). The sequence was collected from a girl aged 5 to 17 with multiple sclerosis. The CDR3 DNA is TGTGCCAGCAGCCAATCCTATGGACAGCCGGTGACGCAGTATTTT. Its translation is CASSQSYGQPVTQYF. The whole variable domain, filled in from reference TRBV11-2 and TRBJ2-3, reads EAGVAQSPRYKIIEKRQSVAFWCNPISGHATLYWYQQILGQGPKLLIQFQNNGVVDDSQLPKDRFSAERLKGVDSTLKIQPAKLEDSAVYLCASSQSYGQPVTQYFGPGTRLTVL.